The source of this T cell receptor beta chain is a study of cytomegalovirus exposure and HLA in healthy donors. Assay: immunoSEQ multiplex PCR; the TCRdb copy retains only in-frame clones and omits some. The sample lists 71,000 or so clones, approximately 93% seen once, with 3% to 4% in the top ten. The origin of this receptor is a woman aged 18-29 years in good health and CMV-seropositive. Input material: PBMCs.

CDR3 in amino acids: CASPLGWGSEQFF. The CDR3 region has the DNA TGTGCCAGCCCGTTAGGGTGGGGCAGTGAGCAGTTCTTC. The J gene is TRBJ2-1, the V gene TRBV2; TRBD1 is a possible D gene (5 bases). CDR1 and CDR2 from the germline V gene are SNHLY and FYNNEI. This CDR3 is built from 13 residues. V lost 8 bases and J 9 bases, leaving 17 bases between the germline ends.